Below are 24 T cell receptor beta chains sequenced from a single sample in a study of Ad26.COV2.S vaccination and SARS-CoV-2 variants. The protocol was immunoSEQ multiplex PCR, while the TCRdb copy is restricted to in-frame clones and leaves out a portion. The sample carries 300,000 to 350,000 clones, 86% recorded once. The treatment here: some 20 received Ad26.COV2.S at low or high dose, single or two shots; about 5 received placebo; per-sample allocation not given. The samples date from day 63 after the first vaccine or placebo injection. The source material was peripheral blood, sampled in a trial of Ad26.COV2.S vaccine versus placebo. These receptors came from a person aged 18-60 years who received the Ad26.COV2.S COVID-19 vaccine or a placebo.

As DNA, the CDR3 is TGTGCCAGCCTAGCAATCGAAACTAGCAGAACCACAGATACGCAGTATTTT. Encoded protein: CASLAIETSRTTDTQYF. The gene calls are TRBV28 and TRBJ2-3; D may be TRBD2 (6 bases). Germline V gene sequence: CDR1 MDHEN, CDR2 SYDVKM. The CDR3 runs 17 residues. V was shortened by 8 bases and J by 2 bases, with 23 bases between the two germline ends.

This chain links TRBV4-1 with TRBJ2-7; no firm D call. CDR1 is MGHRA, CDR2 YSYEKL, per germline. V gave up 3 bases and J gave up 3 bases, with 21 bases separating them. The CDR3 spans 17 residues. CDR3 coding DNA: TGCGCCAGCAGCCACCGTAGTAGTTCAGAAGTCCGCTACGAGCAGTACTTC. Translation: CASSHRSSSEVRYEQYF.

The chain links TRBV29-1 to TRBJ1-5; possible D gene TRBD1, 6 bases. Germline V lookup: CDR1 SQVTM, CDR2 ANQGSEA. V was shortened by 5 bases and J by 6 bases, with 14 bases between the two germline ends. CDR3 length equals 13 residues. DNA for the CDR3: TGCAGCGTTCTACAGGGAGGCGGTCAGCCCCAGCATTTT. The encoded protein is CSVLQGGGQPQHF.

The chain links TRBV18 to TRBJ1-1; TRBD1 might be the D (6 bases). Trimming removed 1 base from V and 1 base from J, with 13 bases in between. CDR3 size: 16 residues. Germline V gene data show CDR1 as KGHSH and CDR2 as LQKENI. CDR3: CASSPQGGRGNTEAFF. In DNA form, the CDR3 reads TGTGCCAGCTCACCACAGGGGGGCCGGGGGAACACTGAAGCTTTCTTT. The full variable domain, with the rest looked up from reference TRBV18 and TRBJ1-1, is NAGVMQNPRHLVRRRGQEARLRCSPMKGHSHVYWYRQLPEEGLKFMVYLQKENIIDESGMPKERFSAEFPKEGPSILRIQQVVRGDSAAYFCASSPQGGRGNTEAFFGQGTRLTVV.

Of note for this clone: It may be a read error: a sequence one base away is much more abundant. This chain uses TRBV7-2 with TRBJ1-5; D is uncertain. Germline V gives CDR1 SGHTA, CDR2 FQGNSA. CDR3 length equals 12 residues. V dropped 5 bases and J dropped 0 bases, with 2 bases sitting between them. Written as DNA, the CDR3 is TGTGCCAGCAGCCCTAGCAATCAGCCCCAGCATTTT. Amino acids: CASSPSNQPQHF. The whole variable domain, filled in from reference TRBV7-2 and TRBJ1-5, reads GAGVSQSPSNKVTEKGKDVELRCDPISGHTALYWYRQSLGQGLEFLIYFQGNSAPDKSGLPSDRFSAERTGGSVSTLTIQRTQQEDSAVYLCASSPSNQPQHFGDGTRLSIL.

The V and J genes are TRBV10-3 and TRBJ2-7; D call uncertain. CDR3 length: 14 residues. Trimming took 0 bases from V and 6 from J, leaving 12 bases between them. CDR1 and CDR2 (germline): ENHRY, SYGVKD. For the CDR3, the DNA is TGTGCCATCAGTGAGTCGATAGTAAGATCCGAGCAGTACTTC. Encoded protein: CAISESIVRSEQYF.

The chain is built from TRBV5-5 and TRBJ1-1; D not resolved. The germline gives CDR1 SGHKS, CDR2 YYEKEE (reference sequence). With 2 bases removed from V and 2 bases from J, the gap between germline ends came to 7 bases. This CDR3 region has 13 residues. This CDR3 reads CASSLLDNTEAFF. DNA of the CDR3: TGTGCCAGCAGCTTATTGGATAACACTGAAGCTTTCTTT.

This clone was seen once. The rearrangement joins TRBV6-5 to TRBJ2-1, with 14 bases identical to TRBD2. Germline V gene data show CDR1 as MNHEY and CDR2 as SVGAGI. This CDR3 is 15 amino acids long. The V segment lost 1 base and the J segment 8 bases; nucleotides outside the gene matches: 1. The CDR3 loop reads CASSYWGLAGDEQFF. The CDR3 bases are TGTGCCAGCAGTTACTGGGGACTAGCGGGGGATGAGCAGTTCTTC.

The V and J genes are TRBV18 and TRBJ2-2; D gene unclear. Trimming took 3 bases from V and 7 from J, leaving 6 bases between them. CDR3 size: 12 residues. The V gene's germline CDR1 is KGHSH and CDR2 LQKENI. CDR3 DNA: TGTGCCAGCTCACCTTACGGCGGGGAGCTGTTTTTT. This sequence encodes CASSPYGGELFF.

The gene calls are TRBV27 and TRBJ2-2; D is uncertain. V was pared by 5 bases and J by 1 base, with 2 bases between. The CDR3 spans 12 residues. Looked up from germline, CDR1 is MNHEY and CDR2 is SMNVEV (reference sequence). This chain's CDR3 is CASSENTGELFF. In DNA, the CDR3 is TGTGCCAGCAGTGAGAACACCGGGGAGCTGTTTTTT.

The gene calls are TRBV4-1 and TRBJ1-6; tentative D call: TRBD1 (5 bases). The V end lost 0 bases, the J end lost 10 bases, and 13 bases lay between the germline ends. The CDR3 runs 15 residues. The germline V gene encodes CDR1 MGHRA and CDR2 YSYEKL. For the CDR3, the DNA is TGCGCCAGCAGCCAAGATCCCGCAGGGCGGTCACCCCTCCACTTT. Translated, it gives CASSQDPAGRSPLHF.

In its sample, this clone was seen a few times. The CDR3 is CASSPEGQVNTEAFF. The CDR3 DNA reads as TGCGCCAGCAGCCCCGAGGGACAGGTGAACACTGAAGCTTTCTTT. This chain uses TRBV4-3 with TRBJ1-1; 8 nucleotides agree with TRBD1. Unmatched junction bases numbered 4, after V lost 4 bases and J lost 0 bases. The CDR3 extends over 15 amino acids. The V gene's germline CDR1 is LGHNA and CDR2 YSLEER.

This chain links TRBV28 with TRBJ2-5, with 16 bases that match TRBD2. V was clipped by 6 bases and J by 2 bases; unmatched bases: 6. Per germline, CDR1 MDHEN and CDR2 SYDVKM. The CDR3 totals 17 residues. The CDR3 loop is CASSLGLAGGRQETQYF. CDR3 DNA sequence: TGTGCCAGCAGCCTGGGACTAGCGGGGGGGCGGCAAGAGACCCAGTACTTC. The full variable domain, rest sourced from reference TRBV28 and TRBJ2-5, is DVKVTQSSRYLVKRTGEKVFLECVQDMDHENMFWYRQDPGLGLRLIYFSYDVKMKEKGDIPEGYSVSREKKERFSLILESASTNQTSMYLCASSLGLAGGRQETQYFGPGTRLLVL.

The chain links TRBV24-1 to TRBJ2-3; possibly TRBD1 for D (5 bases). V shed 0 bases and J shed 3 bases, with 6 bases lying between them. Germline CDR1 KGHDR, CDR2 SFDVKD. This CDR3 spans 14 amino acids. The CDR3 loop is CATSDLQGTDTQYF. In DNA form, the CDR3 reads TGTGCCACCAGTGATTTGCAGGGAACAGATACGCAGTATTTT.

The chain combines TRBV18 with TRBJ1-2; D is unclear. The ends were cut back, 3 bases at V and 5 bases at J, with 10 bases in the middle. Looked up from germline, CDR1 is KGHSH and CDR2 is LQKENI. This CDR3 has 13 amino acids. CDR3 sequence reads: CASSPVGQYGYTF. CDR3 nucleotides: TGTGCCAGCTCACCGGTCGGGCAATATGGCTACACCTTC.

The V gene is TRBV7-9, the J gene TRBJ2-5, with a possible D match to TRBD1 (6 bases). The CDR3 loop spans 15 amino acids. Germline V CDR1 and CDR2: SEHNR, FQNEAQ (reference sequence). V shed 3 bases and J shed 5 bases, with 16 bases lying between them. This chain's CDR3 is CASSFYRAEGETQYF. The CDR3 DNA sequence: TGTGCCAGCAGCTTCTACAGGGCTGAAGGGGAGACCCAGTACTTC.

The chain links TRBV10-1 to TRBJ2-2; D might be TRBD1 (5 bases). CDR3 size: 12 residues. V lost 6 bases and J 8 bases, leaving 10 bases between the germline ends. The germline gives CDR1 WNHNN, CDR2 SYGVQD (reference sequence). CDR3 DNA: TGCGCCAGCAGCGGGTCAGGGGGGGAGCTGTTTTTT. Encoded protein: CASSGSGGELFF.

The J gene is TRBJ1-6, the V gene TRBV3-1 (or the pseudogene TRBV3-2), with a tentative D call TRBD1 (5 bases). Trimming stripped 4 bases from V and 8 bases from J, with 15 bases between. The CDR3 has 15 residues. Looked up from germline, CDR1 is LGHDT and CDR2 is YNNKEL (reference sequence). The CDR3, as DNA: TGTGCCAGCAGCCCTGGGTGGGGCCGTGATTCACCCCTCCACTTT. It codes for CASSPGWGRDSPLHF.

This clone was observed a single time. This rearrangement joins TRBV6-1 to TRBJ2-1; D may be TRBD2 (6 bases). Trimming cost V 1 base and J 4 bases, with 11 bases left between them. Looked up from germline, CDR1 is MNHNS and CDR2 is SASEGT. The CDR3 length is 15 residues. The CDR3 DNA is TGTGCCAGCAGTGAAGAGGGAGGCATATACAATGAGCAGTTCTTC. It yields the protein CASSEEGGIYNEQFF.

The CDR3 region is CASSQGYAEAFF. The CDR3 DNA sequence: TGTGCCAGCTCACAGGGTTACGCTGAAGCTTTCTTT. The chain uses TRBV18 and TRBJ1-1, with D unresolved. The CDR3 extends over 12 amino acids. The germline V and J ends were trimmed by 4 bases and 6 bases, with 9 bases remaining between them. Germline V gives CDR1 KGHSH, CDR2 LQKENI.

In DNA, the CDR3 is TGTGCCAGCAGCTCTGGGGGTTTTAGGGCCCCTCCGCAGTTCTTC. Translation gives CASSSGGFRAPPQFF. The V gene is TRBV7-9, the J gene TRBJ2-1; D assignment may be TRBD1 or TRBD2 (5 bases each). Germline lookup yields CDR1 SEHNR and CDR2 FQNEAQ (reference sequence). The CDR3 covers 15 residues. Trimming took 4 bases from V and 12 from J, leaving 22 bases between them.

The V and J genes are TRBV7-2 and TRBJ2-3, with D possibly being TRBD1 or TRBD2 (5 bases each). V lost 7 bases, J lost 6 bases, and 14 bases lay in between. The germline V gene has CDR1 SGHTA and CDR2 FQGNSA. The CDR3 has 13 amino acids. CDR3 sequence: CASISRWGDTQYF. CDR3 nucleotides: TGTGCCAGCATCTCAAGGTGGGGGGATACGCAGTATTTT.

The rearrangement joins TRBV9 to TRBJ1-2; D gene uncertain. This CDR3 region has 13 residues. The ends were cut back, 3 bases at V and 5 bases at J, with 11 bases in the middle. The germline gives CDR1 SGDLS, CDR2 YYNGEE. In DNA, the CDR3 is TGTGCCAGCAGCGGTGGGCCCGCTTATGGCTACACCTTC. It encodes CASSGGPAYGYTF.

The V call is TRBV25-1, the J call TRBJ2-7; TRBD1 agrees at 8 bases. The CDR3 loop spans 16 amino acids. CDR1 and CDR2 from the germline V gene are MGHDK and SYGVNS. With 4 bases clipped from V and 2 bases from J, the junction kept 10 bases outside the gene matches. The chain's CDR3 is CASSALPGQGTYEQYF. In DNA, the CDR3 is TGTGCCAGCAGTGCCCTACCCGGACAGGGCACCTACGAGCAGTACTTC.